These 8 T cell receptor beta chains came from one sample sequenced in a study of T cell responses to AZD1222 COVID-19 vaccine. This table comes from immunoSEQ multiplex PCR, and its TCRdb copy is limited to in-frame clones, with some not included. The sample includes around 120,000 clones, about 89% seen only once; the top ten take about 27%. The specimen comprised peripheral blood, sampled on day 0 of AZD1222 vaccination. Receptor source: an adult in good health.

V and J are TRBV7-3 and TRBJ2-7, with TRBD1 as a possible D gene (6 bases). Germline V lookup: CDR1 SGHTA, CDR2 FQGTGA. The CDR3 loop spans 14 amino acids. V was cut by 2 bases and J by 2 bases, with 10 bases left in between. The chain's CDR3 is CASSLFGGPYEQYF. The CDR3 DNA is TGTGCCAGCAGCTTATTTGGGGGCCCCTACGAGCAGTACTTC. The whole variable domain, filled in from reference TRBV7-3 and TRBJ2-7, reads GAGVSQTPSNKVTEKGKYVELRCDPISGHTALYWYRQSLGQGPEFLIYFQGTGAADDSGLPNDRFFAVRPEGSVSTLKIQRTERGDSAVYLCASSLFGGPYEQYFGPGTRLTVT.

The V and J genes are TRBV27 and TRBJ2-3; 7 nucleotides line up with TRBD2. The V gene's germline CDR1 is MNHEY and CDR2 SMNVEV (reference sequence). J gave up 2 bases and V 3 bases, and 5 bases lay outside the gene matches. This CDR3 is built from 15 residues. DNA of the CDR3: TGTGCCAGCAGTTTTGCTAGCGGAATCACAGATACGCAGTATTTT. Translating it yields CASSFASGITDTQYF.

This chain uses TRBV3-1 (or the pseudogene TRBV3-2) with TRBJ2-7, with 7 nucleotides matching TRBD2. The CDR3 contains 16 residues. V was clipped by 1 base and J by 2 bases; unmatched bases: 8. Germline assignment: CDR1 LGHDT and CDR2 YNNKEL (reference sequence). CDR3 DNA sequence: TGTGCCAGCAGCCAAGGGGGGGGAATAGGGGCCTACGAGCAGTACTTC. Translated: CASSQGGGIGAYEQYF.

The chain links TRBV7-9 to TRBJ2-7; D is perhaps TRBD1 or TRBD2 (5 bases each). In germline, CDR1 is SEHNR, CDR2 FQNEAQ (reference sequence). V lost 5 bases, J lost 6 bases, and 14 bases lay in between. This CDR3 comprises 13 residues. CDR3 in DNA: TGTGCCAGCAGCCGGGACCTGGCCTCCGAGCAGTACTTC. The encoded protein is CASSRDLASEQYF.

This clone was counted once. This chain uses TRBV29-1 with TRBJ1-1; D is uncertain. This CDR3 contains 13 residues. The V gene's germline CDR1 is SQVTM and CDR2 ANQGSEA. Deletions cut 0 bases from V and 10 bases from J, with 15 bases between. As DNA, the CDR3 is TGCAGCGTTGAAGATTCCCTGACAAGCGCAGCTTTCTTT. As protein: CSVEDSLTSAAFF.

This sequence joins TRBV3-1 (or the pseudogene TRBV3-2) and TRBJ1-1, with 7 bases matching TRBD1. Germline V gene lookup returns CDR1 LGHDT and CDR2 YNNKEL (reference sequence). The ends lost 1 base at V and 4 bases at J; junction bases unmatched: 0. The CDR3 loop spans 13 amino acids. The CDR3 here is CASSQGDSTEAFF. In DNA, the CDR3 is TGTGCCAGCAGCCAAGGGGACAGCACTGAAGCTTTCTTT.

The chain combines TRBV12-5 with TRBJ1-1; 7 nucleotides align to TRBD1. CDR1 and CDR2 from the germline V gene are LGHNT and FRNRAP. This CDR3 has 14 residues. Trimming at V came to 7 bases and at J to 7 bases, leaving 12 bases not matched to a gene. DNA for the CDR3: TGTGCTAGTGACATGGGACAGTCGGGAAATGAAGCTTTCTTT. Protein: CASDMGQSGNEAFF.

The sample holds one count of this clone. The chain employs TRBV13 and TRBJ1-1; 7 nucleotides line up with TRBD1. The CDR3 consists of 13 residues. The germline gives CDR1 PRHDT, CDR2 FYEKMQ (reference sequence). Unmatched junction bases numbered 0, after V lost 5 bases and J lost 0 bases. CDR3 bases: TGTGCCAGCAGCGGGACAGTGAACACTGAAGCTTTCTTT. Translated: CASSGTVNTEAFF.